The T cell receptor beta chain under discussion was sequenced for a study of blood T cell repertoires in COVID-19. At the level of the study: COVID-19 samples collected from the United States, Italy and Spain covered acute and convalescent phases. From T cells, B-cell-depleted T cells, or PBMCs came the material, which was cDNA or gDNA.

The CDR3 runs 15 residues. V was shortened by 5 bases and J by 0 bases, with 11 bases between the two germline ends. The germline V gene has CDR1 LNHDA and CDR2 SQIVND (reference sequence). In the source study's methods: Reference gene primer amplification yielded estimated nucleated cell counts. The method was immunoSEQ multiplex PCR; TCRdb's version includes in-frame clones alone and lacks a portion of them. The V and J calls and clone size are taken from that table; D and trimming were inferred from the DNA. The sample holds roughly 190,000 clones, less than 95% seen once. Seattle's enrolled individuals joined amid active infection and were then monitored longitudinally.

The sequence was collected from a man under 40 with COVID-19, enrolled during active disease. V is TRBV19 and J is TRBJ1-3; D unresolved. Material for sequencing was peripheral blood. The CDR3 here is CASSRGDISGNTIYF. CDR3 bases: TGTGCCAGTAGTCGGGGAGACATCTCTGGAAACACCATATATTTT.